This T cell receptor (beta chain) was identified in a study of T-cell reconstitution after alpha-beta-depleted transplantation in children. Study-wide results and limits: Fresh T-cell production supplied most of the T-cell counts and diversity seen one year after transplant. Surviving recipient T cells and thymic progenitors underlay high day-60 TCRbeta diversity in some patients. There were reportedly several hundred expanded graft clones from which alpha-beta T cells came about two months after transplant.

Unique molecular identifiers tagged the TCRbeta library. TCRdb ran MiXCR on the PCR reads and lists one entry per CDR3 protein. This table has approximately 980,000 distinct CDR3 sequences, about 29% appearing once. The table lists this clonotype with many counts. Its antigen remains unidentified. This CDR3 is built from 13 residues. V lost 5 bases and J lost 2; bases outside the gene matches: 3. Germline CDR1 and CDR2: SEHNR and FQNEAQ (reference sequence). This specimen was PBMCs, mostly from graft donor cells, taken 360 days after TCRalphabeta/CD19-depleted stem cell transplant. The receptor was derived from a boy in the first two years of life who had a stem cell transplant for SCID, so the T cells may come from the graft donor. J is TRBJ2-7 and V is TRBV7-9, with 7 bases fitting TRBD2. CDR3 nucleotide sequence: TGTGCCAGCAGCCCCCGGGGGGCCTACGAGCAGTACTTC. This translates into CASSPRGAYEQYF.